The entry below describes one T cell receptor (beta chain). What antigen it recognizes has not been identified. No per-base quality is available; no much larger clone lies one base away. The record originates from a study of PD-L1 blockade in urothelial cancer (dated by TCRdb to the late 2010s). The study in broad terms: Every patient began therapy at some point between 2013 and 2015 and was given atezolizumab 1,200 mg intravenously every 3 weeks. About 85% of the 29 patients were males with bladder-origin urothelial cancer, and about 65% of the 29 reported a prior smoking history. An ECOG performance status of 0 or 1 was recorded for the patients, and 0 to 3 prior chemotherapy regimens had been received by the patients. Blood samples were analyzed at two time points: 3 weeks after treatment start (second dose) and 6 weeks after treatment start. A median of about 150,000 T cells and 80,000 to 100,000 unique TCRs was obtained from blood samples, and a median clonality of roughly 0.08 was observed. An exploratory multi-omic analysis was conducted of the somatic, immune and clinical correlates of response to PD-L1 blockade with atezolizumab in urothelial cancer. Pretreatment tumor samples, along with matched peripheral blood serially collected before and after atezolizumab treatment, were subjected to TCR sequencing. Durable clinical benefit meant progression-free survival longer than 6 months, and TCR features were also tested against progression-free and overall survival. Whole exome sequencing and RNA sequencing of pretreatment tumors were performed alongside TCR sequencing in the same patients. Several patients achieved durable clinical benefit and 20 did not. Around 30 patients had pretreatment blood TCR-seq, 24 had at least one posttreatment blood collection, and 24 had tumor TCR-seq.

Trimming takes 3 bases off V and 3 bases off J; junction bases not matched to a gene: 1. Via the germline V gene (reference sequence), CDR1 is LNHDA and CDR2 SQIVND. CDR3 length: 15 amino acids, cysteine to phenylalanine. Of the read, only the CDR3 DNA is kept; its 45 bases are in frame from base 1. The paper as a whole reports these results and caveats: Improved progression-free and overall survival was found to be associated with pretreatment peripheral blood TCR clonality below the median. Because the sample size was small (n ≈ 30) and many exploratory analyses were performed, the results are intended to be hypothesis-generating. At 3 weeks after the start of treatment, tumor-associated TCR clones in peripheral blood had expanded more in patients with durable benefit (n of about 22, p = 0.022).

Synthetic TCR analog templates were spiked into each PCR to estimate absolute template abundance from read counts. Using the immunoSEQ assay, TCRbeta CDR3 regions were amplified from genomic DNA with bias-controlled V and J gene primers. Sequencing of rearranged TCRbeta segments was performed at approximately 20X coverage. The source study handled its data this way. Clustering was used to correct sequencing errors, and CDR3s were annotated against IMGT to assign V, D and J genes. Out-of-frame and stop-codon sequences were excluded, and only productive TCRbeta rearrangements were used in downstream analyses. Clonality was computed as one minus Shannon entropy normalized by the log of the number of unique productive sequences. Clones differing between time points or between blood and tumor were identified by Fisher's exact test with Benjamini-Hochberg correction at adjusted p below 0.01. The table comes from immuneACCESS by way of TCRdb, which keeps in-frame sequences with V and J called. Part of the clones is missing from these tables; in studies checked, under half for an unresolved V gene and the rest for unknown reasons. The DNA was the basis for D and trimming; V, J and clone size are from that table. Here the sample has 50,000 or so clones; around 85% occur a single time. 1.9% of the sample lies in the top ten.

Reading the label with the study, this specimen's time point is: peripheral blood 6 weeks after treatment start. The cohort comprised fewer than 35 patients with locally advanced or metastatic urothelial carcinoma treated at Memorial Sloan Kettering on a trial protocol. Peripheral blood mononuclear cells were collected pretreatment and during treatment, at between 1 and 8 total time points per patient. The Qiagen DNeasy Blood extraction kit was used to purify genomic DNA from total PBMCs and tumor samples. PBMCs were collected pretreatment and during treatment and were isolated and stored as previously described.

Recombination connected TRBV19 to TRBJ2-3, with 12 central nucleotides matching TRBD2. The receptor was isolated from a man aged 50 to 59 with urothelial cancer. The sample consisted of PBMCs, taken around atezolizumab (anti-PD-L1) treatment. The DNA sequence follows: TGTGCCAGTAGTATTGGACTAGCGGGAACAGATACGCAGTATTTT. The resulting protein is CASSIGLAGTDTQYF.